The rows below give T cell receptor beta chains drawn from one sample of a study of blood T cell repertoires in COVID-19. Clones were sequenced by immunoSEQ multiplex PCR, and TCRdb holds only the in-frame ones, with some missing. Here the sample spans 200,000 to 250,000 clones, 88% being singletons. Sequencing was performed on peripheral blood. These receptors all stem from a woman in her sixties or seventies with acute or convalescent COVID-19. Each CDR3 is given with its conserved first and last residue. The D gene is left open where the match is weak. Size is stated for part of the rows, as once, few or many counts, or as a class when the clone is expanded.

clone size	D gene	V gene	J gene	CDR3 DNA	CDR3 protein
.	TRBD2	TRBV9	TRBJ2-3	TGTGCCAGCAGCCCCAGACTAGCGGGAGAGAGGACAGATACGCAGTATTTT	CASSPRLAGERTDTQYF
.	TRBD1	TRBV29-1	TRBJ1-1	TGCAGCGGTCGGACAGGGGGTCTGGGGGCTGAAGCTTTCTTT	CSGRTGGLGAEAFF
.	TRBD1	TRBV7-2	TRBJ2-3	TGTGCCAGCACCCTTGGACAGGGGCGCACAGATACGCAGTATTTT	CASTLGQGRTDTQYF
once	TRBD1	TRBV6-6	TRBJ1-2	TGTGCCAGCAGTTACGACTACAGGGGTAATGGCTACACCTTC	CASSYDYRGNGYTF
.	.	TRBV6-2/TRBV6-3	TRBJ2-4	TGTGCCAGCAGTTATGCGGCAGGGGTTGCAAACATTCAGTACTTC	CASSYAAGVANIQYF
.	.	TRBV5-6	TRBJ1-1	TGTGCCAGCAGCTTGAGGGGTCGGAACACTGAAGCTTTCTTT	CASSLRGRNTEAFF
.	TRBD1	TRBV7-3	TRBJ2-1	TGTGCCAGCAGCCGCGGACAGGGTGTTTCTGAGCAGTTCTTC	CASSRGQGVSEQFF
.	TRBD2	TRBV3-1/TRBV3-2	TRBJ2-1	TGTGCCAGCAGTCCCGGGACTAGCCCCTACAATGAGCAGTTCTTC	CASSPGTSPYNEQFF
.	.	TRBV5-8	TRBJ1-4	TGTGCCAGCAGCAGGGAGTACCTAGAAAAACTGTTTTTT	CASSREYLEKLFF
.	.	TRBV7-9	TRBJ2-1	TGTGCCAGCAGCTTAGGACAGGTCGTTTCCCACAATGAGCAGTTCTTC	CASSLGQVVSHNEQFF
.	.	TRBV4-1	TRBJ2-7	TGCGCCAGCAGCCAGACGGGGGTCGGCTACGAGCAGTACTTC	CASSQTGVGYEQYF
.	TRBD2	TRBV3-1/TRBV3-2	TRBJ2-7	TGTGCCAGCAGCCAAGAGGCTAGCGGGAGCGGGAGTTACGAGCAGTACTTC	CASSQEASGSGSYEQYF
few	TRBD1	TRBV19	TRBJ1-5	TGTGCCAGTAAAGGGGGGACAGCAGGCAATCAGCCCCAGCATTTT	CASKGGTAGNQPQHF
.	TRBD1	TRBV6-5	TRBJ1-4	TGTGCCAGCAGTTACTCGGGACAGGGGAATGAAAAACTGTTTTTT	CASSYSGQGNEKLFF
.	.	TRBV20-1	TRBJ1-1	TGCAGTGCTAGCAGGGGTGAAGCTTTCTTT	CSASRGEAFF
.	TRBD2	TRBV5-1	TRBJ2-1	TGCGCCAGCAGCCCAAGACTAGCCCTATTACCAGTCTCCTACAATGAGCAGTTCTTC	CASSPRLALLPVSYNEQFF
.	TRBD2	TRBV30	TRBJ2-3	TGTGCCTGGACCGGTAGCGGGGGTAGCACAGATACGCAGTATTTT	CAWTGSGGSTDTQYF
.	.	TRBV5-1	TRBJ1-1	TGCGCCGTCCGGCGGGGGGGCGGGAACACTGAAGCTTTCTTT	CAVRRGGGNTEAFF
few	TRBD1	TRBV7-2	TRBJ1-5	TGTGCCAGCAGCTCCCGGGACAGCGTTAGCAATCAGCCCCAGCATTTT	CASSSRDSVSNQPQHF
.	TRBD1	TRBV10-3	TRBJ2-7	TGTGCCATCAGTGCGGACAGGATATTTTACGAGCAGTACTTC	CAISADRIFYEQYF
.	.	TRBV5-4	TRBJ1-1	TGTGCCAGCAGCCTTGGTGCCAGGAACACTGAAGCTTTCTTT	CASSLGARNTEAFF
.	.	TRBV19	TRBJ2-5	TGTGCCAGTAGCAAGACGACAGGAAACAAATTGGAGACCCAGTACTTC	CASSKTTGNKLETQYF